The 5 T cell receptor beta chains in this list originate from one sample, sequenced in a study of Ad26.COV2.S vaccination and SARS-CoV-2 variants. The method was immunoSEQ multiplex PCR; TCRdb's version includes in-frame clones alone and lacks a portion of them. The data hold around 350,000 clones, with approximately 90% observed a single time. The specimen comprised peripheral blood, sampled after recovery from COVID-19. The receptors originated from a human donor who had recovered from COVID-19.

This clone was observed once. The genes are TRBV10-1 and TRBJ1-1; 10 bases are a match to TRBD1. The CDR3 length is 16 residues. Trimming cost V 4 bases and J 1 base; bases outside gene matches: 6. Germline V gene sequence: CDR1 WNHNN, CDR2 SYGVQD (reference sequence). This CDR3 is CASSGTGGVWNTEAFF. The CDR3 coding sequence is TGCGCCAGCAGTGGGACAGGGGGAGTTTGGAACACTGAAGCTTTCTTT.

The chain links TRBV4-1 to TRBJ1-5; 12 nucleotides match TRBD1. Germline V lookup: CDR1 MGHRA, CDR2 YSYEKL. The ends lost 3 bases at V and 3 bases at J; junction bases unmatched: 9. This CDR3 spans 18 amino acids. CDR3 residues: CASSQGAGTGGFNQPQHF. In DNA, the CDR3 is TGCGCCAGCAGCCAGGGCGCCGGGACAGGGGGCTTCAATCAGCCCCAGCATTTT.

The genes are TRBV27 and TRBJ1-6; maybe TRBD1 (6 bases). Germline CDR1 reads MNHEY; CDR2 reads SMNVEV (reference sequence). V lost 2 bases, J lost 9 bases, and 11 bases lay in between. The CDR3 sequence is 14 residues long. The CDR3 sequence is CASSLTGIGSPLHF. CDR3 sequence (DNA): TGTGCCAGCAGTTTAACAGGGATCGGTTCACCCCTCCACTTT.

The chain joins TRBV13 to TRBJ2-1, with a tentative D call TRBD2 (6 bases). The CDR3 sequence is 14 residues long. The ends were cut back, 5 bases at V and 6 bases at J, with 14 bases in the middle. Germline V gives CDR1 PRHDT, CDR2 FYEKMQ (reference sequence). As DNA, the CDR3 is TGTGCCAGCAGCATACTCGGGACTCCCAATGAGCAGTTCTTC. Translated: CASSILGTPNEQFF.

V is TRBV19 and J is TRBJ2-1; 7 bases line up with TRBD1. The germline V gene has CDR1 LNHDA and CDR2 SQIVND (reference sequence). With V trimmed by 5 bases and J by 6 bases, 13 bases remained unmatched. This CDR3 is 16 amino acids long. The CDR3 here is CASSPLTGAASNEQFF. Written as DNA, the CDR3 is TGTGCCAGTAGTCCTCTAACAGGGGCCGCGAGCAATGAGCAGTTCTTC.